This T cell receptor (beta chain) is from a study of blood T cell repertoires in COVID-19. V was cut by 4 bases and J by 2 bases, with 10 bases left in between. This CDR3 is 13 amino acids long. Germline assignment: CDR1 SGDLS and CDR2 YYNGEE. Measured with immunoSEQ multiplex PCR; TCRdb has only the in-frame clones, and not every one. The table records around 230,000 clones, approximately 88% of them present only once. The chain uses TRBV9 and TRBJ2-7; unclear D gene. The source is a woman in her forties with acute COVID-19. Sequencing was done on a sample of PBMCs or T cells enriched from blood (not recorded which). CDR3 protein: CASSPFSAYEQYF. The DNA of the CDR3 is TGTGCCAGCAGCCCCTTTAGTGCCTACGAGCAGTACTTC.